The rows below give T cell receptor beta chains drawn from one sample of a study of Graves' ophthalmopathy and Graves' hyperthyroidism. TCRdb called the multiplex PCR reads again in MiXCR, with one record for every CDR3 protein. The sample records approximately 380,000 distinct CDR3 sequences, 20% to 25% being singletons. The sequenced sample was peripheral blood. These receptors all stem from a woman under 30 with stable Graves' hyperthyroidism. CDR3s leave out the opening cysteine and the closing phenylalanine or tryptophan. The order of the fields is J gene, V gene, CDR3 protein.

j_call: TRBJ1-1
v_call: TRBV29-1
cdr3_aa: SFNRGLNTEAF

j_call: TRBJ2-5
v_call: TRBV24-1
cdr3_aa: ATRPAFRGMLETQY

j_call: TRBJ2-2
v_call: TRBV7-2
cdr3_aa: ASSLRTVNTGELF

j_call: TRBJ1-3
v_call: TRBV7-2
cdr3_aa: ASSQDVYSGNTIY

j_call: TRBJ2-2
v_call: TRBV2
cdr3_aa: ASSGLQGFGELF

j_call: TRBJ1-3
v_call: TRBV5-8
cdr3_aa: ASSISGNTIY

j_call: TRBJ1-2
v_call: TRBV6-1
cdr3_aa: ASSERGGDGYT

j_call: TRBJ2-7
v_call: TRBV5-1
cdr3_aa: ASLLSPGREQY

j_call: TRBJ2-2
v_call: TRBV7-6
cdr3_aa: ASSFDRGTGEPF

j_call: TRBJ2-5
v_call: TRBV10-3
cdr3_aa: ATRDRRETQY

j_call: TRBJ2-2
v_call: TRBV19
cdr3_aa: ATQAGLNTGELF

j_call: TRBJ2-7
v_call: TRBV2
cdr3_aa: ASSWESGGDEQY

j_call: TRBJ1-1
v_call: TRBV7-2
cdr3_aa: ASSQTGLGTEAF

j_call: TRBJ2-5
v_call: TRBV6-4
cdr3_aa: ASSDSNCSGRTQETQY